This TCR beta chain was profiled in a study of molecular identifiers for immune sequencing clone quantification. Study-wide background: Replicate RNA came from roughly 20,000 or 100,000 naive CD8 cells and was split five ways, and four parts were sequenced.

RNA fractions of 10%, 30% or 50% and about 18,000 to 1,100,000 sorted cells were the source of naive CD8 libraries. Sorting recovered naive CD8 T cells on a CD8+CD4-CCR7+CD45RA+ profile. From germline, CDR1 is SGHRS and CDR2 YFSETQ. The ends were cut back, 0 bases at V and 4 bases at J, with 10 bases in the middle. The CDR3 has 14 residues. This clonotype was detected many times. Libraries of bulk TCR were made by previously described methods (with listed TCR primers). TCRdb fed the PCR reads into MiXCR, producing one record per CDR3 protein. The sample lists over 100,000 distinct CDR3 sequences, 30% to 35% seen once, with approximately 9.8% in the top ten.

Specimen: naive CD8+ T cells from blood, with Jurkat cell RNA spiked in. This sample's subset: FACS-sorted CD8+CD4-CCR7+CD45RA+ naive T cells. V gene TRBV5-1 combines with J gene TRBJ1-1; the D is unclear. The clonotype comes from a human donor in good health. Some libraries in this study had Jurkat cell RNA spiked in. The CDR3 DNA reads as TGCGCCAGCAGCTTGGGAGAACTTGGCACTGAAGCTTTCTTT. Translation: CASSLGELGTEAFF.